This T cell receptor beta chain stems from a study of cytomegalovirus exposure and HLA in healthy donors. Study-level background: The roughly 660 first-cohort repertoires shared a platform with the approximately 120 validation repertoires, as reported in a later analysis. General study points: The listing of 150 to 200 TCR beta chains classed them as cytomegalovirus-associated.

Clones were sequenced by immunoSEQ multiplex PCR, and TCRdb holds only the in-frame ones, with some missing. Of fewer than 400,000 clones listed, approximately 88% were seen once; the top ten hold roughly 0.96%. Germline CDR1 is SEHNR and CDR2 is FQNEAQ (reference sequence). The CDR3 sequence is 15 residues long. Trimming stripped 5 bases from V and 4 bases from J, with 15 bases between. To note about this clone: What it binds is unknown.

The sequencing input was PBMCs. This sequence originates from a man in his thirties or forties in good health and CMV-seronegative. The gene calls are TRBV7-9 and TRBJ1-5, with D tentatively TRBD1 (6 bases). The CDR3 protein is CASSPAGTPNQPQHF. The CDR3 nucleotides read TGTGCCAGCAGCCCTGCTGGGACACCGAATCAGCCCCAGCATTTT.